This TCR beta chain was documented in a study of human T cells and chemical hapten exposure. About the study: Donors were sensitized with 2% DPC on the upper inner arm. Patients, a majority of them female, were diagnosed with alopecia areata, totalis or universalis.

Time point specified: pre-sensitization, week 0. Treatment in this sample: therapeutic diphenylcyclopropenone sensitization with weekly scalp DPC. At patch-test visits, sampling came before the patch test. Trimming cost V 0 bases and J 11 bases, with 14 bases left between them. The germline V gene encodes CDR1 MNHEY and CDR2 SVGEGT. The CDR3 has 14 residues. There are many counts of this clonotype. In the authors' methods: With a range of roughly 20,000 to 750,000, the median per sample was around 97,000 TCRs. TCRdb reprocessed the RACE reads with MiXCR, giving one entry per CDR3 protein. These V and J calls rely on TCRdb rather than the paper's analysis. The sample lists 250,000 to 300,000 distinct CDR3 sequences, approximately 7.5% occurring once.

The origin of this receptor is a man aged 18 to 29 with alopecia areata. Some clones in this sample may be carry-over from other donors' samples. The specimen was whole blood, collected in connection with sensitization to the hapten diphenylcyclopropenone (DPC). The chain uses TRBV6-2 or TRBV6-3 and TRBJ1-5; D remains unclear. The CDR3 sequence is CASSYSGSRFAQHF. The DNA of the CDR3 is TGTGCCAGCAGTTACTCTGGTAGTCGGTTCGCCCAGCATTTT.